The sequence of this T cell receptor beta chain was determined in a study of cytomegalovirus exposure and HLA in healthy donors. This clone came up once. This CDR3 spans 16 amino acids. V lost 2 bases, J lost 6 bases, and 17 bases lay in between. Per germline, CDR1 LGHNT and CDR2 FRNRAP. PCR primers comprised 60 Vbeta and 13 Jbeta primers. TCRdb's copy holds only in-frame clones and misses some; the assay was immunoSEQ multiplex PCR. The repertoire includes about 180,000 clones, less than 90% of them detected once, and around 1.4% sits in the top ten. This sequence was found in a girl between 10 and 17 years old in good health and CMV-seropositive. Sequences were obtained from PBMCs. This chain joins TRBV12-5 and TRBJ2-1; tentative D call: TRBD2 (6 bases). The CDR3 nucleotides read TGTGCTAGTGGTTTGCCCCACCCCGGGACTGGCAATGAGCAGTTCTTC. This sequence encodes CASGLPHPGTGNEQFF.